Listed below are T cell receptor beta chains from one sample, sequenced in a study of cytotoxic CD8 clonotypes in ibrutinib-treated CLL. Here immunoSEQ multiplex PCR was the method, and the copy in TCRdb shows in-frame clones only, minus some. Among approximately 320,000 clones listed, over 55% were seen once. This sample comprised PBMCs, obtained after 36 months of ibrutinib treatment. These receptors were taken from a human donor with chronic lymphocytic leukemia. Each CDR3 is given with its conserved first and last residue. The D gene is left open where the match is weak. Clone sizes are given selectively: once, few, many, or a class where the clone is expanded.

D	J	V	size	DNA	CDR3
NA	TRBJ2-5	TRBV15	NA	TGTGCCACCAGCAGTCCCGGTGAGCGAGAGACCCAGTACTTC	CATSSPGERETQYF
NA	TRBJ2-7	TRBV23-1	NA	TGCGCCAGCAGTCAATCCCAACGGGGCAAGAGCTCCTACGAGCAGTACTTC	CASSQSQRGKSSYEQYF
TRBD1	TRBJ2-7	TRBV5-1	few	TGCGCCAGCAGCTACGGGACAGGGTTCTACGAGCAGTACTTC	CASSYGTGFYEQYF
TRBD2	TRBJ2-3	TRBV7-2	NA	TGTGCCAGCAGCCATTATCCGGGACTAGCGGGGGGGCCCACAGATACGCAGTATTTT	CASSHYPGLAGGPTDTQYF
NA	TRBJ2-2	TRBV19	few	TGTGCCAGTAGTATAAAGGGGTTGTGGACCGGGGAGCTGTTTTTT	CASSIKGLWTGELFF
NA	TRBJ1-5	TRBV6-7	NA	TGTGCCATCCAGTGGGCCGAGAACAATCAGCCCCAGCATTTT	CAIQWAENNQPQHF
TRBD1	TRBJ1-1	TRBV9	NA	TGTGCCAGCAGCTTTTGGGACAGCACTATGAACACTGAAGCTTTCTTT	CASSFWDSTMNTEAFF
TRBD1	TRBJ1-2	TRBV2	NA	TGTGCCAGCAGTGGTACAGGGGGTTACTATGGCTACACCTTC	CASSGTGGYYGYTF
TRBD2	TRBJ2-1	TRBV5-1	NA	TGCGCCAGCAGCTTTACCGGGGGGAACGAGCAGTTCTTC	CASSFTGGNEQFF
NA	TRBJ1-4	TRBV2	few	TGTGCCAGCAAGGTCGCCGCCCTTAATGAAAAACTGTTTTTT	CASKVAALNEKLFF
TRBD1	TRBJ1-5	TRBV5-1	few	TGCGCCAGCAGCTCGACAGGGGGAGGTCAGCCCCAGCATTTT	CASSSTGGGQPQHF
NA	TRBJ2-2	TRBV6-6	NA	TGTGCCAGCGGGTGGGGGGCTAGCGGGAACACCGGGGAGCTGTTTTTT	CASGWGASGNTGELFF
TRBD1	TRBJ1-5	TRBV7-8	NA	TGTGCCAGCAGCCGAGGACAGGGCGCGGATTATAGCAATCAGCCCCAGCATTTT	CASSRGQGADYSNQPQHF
TRBD1	TRBJ2-1	TRBV5-4	NA	TGTGCCAGCAGCGGGACAGGGGATCGGGATGAGCAGTTCTTC	CASSGTGDRDEQFF
TRBD2	TRBJ2-3	TRBV9	NA	TGTGCCAGCGTGCGGGGGAGCACAGATACGCAGTATTTT	CASVRGSTDTQYF